A single sample gave rise to the 17 T cell receptor beta chains below, sequenced in a study of patients and donors after allogeneic stem cell transplantation. MiXCR, applied by TCRdb to the RT-PCR reads, yields one record per CDR3 protein. The sample records tens of thousands of distinct CDR3 sequences, around 49% being singletons. The sample was blood, either unsorted or a sorted T cell fraction (not recorded which). These receptor sequences come from a human donor who was either an allogeneic HSCT recipient or a stem cell or donor lymphocyte infusion donor (not recorded which). It is not recorded whose cells these are; they may come from a transplant donor.

The chain carries TRBV4-3 and TRBJ2-7, with TRBD2 matching over 7 bases. The CDR3 length is 12 residues. Germline values: CDR1 LGHNA, CDR2 YSLEER. V lost 4 bases and J lost 6; bases outside the gene matches: 3. The CDR3: CASSPWGGEQYF. DNA of the CDR3: TGCGCCAGCAGCCCCTGGGGGGGCGAGCAGTACTTC.

This clonotype was seen more than once but under ten times. This chain connects TRBV12-3 or TRBV12-4 to TRBJ1-2; perhaps TRBD1 as D (5 bases). The CDR3 length is 9 residues. The V end lost 3 bases, the J end lost 13 bases, and 6 bases lay between the germline ends. The DNA for the CDR3 is TGTGCCAGCAGTTTCGGGGCCACCTTC. The encoded protein is CASSFGATF.

This clonotype was detected a few times. The chain recombines TRBV29-1 with TRBJ1-1; 7 bases are a match to TRBD1. Germline V CDR1 and CDR2: SQVTM, ANQGSEA. With V trimmed by 6 bases and J by 4 bases, 20 bases remained unmatched. The CDR3 spans 17 residues. CDR3 sequence: CSVPLRGQNKGSTEAFF. The CDR3 DNA sequence: TGCAGCGTACCCTTAAGGGGGCAGAATAAAGGGAGCACTGAAGCTTTCTTT.

This rearrangement joins TRBV28 to TRBJ1-1; unclear D gene. CDR3 size: 15 residues. Trimming took 2 bases from V and 8 from J, leaving 18 bases between them. CDR1 MDHEN and CDR2 SYDVKM come from the germline V gene. CDR3: CASSLPLPDTGEAFF. The CDR3 bases are TGTGCCAGCAGTTTACCCCTTCCAGATACGGGGGAAGCTTTCTTT. Looking up the rest from reference TRBV28 and TRBJ1-1 gives the full variable domain: DVKVTQSSRYLVKRTGEKVFLECVQDMDHENMFWYRQDPGLGLRLIYFSYDVKMKEKGDIPEGYSVSREKKERFSLILESASTNQTSMYLCASSLPLPDTGEAFFGQGTRLTVV.

The chain is built from TRBV29-1 and TRBJ2-5, with D perhaps assigned TRBD1 or TRBD2 (5 bases each). The germline gives CDR1 SQVTM, CDR2 ANQGSEA. V lost 0 bases, J lost 0 bases, and 8 bases lay in between. This CDR3 has 14 amino acids. Here the CDR3 DNA reads TGCAGCGTTGAAGACCGGGACGACCAAGAGACCCAGTACTTC. Amino acid sequence: CSVEDRDDQETQYF.

The table lists this clonotype with a count of one. The chain carries TRBV29-1 and TRBJ1-1, with D uncertain. V was cut by 3 bases and J by 5 bases, with 10 bases left in between. CDR3 length: 12 residues. Germline CDR1 SQVTM, CDR2 ANQGSEA. CDR3 in DNA: TGCAGCGTTGACCCCCAAGGGACTGAAGCTTTCTTT. It translates to CSVDPQGTEAFF.

V is TRBV14 and J is TRBJ1-1; 7 nucleotides agree with TRBD1. Losses at the gene ends were 5 bases for V and 4 bases for J; bases not matched to a gene: 4. The V gene's germline CDR1 is SGHDN and CDR2 FVKESK. This CDR3 spans 13 amino acids. The CDR3 nucleotides are TGTGCCAGCAGCTCGACAGGGTTCACTGAAGCTTTCTTT. Protein product: CASSSTGFTEAFF.

This clonotype was detected only once. Because it lacks the conserved phenylalanine or tryptophan at the end, this CDR3 is likely a read error. The chain is built from TRBV4-1 and TRBJ1-5, with 8 bases lining up with TRBD1. The CDR3 totals 15 residues. Trimming removed 1 base from V and 7 bases from J; junction bases left unmatched: 6. Germline CDR1 MGHRA, CDR2 YSYEKL. The CDR3 sequence: CASSQAQGAGQPQHL. The CDR3 nucleotides read TGCGCCAGCAGCCAAGCCCAGGGGGCCGGACAGCCCCAGCATTTG.

The chain joins TRBV6-5 to TRBJ2-1; D uncertain. The germline gives CDR1 MNHEY, CDR2 SVGAGI. Trimming took 0 bases from V and 2 from J, leaving 11 bases between them. CDR3 length: 16 amino acids. In nucleotides, the CDR3 is TGTGCCAGCAGTTACTCGGATAGGACCCCCTACAATGAGCAGTTCTTC. Amino acids: CASSYSDRTPYNEQFF.

This chain connects TRBV5-5 to TRBJ1-2; 7 nucleotides match TRBD1. This CDR3 has 14 amino acids. The V and J ends lost 4 bases and 1 base, in that order; junction bases with no gene match: 4. CDR1 and CDR2 from the germline V gene are SGHKS and YYEKEE (reference sequence). This chain's CDR3 is CASSTGQLNYGYTF. CDR3 bases: TGTGCCAGCAGCACGGGACAGCTTAACTATGGCTACACCTTC.

This chain connects TRBV28 to TRBJ2-3; perhaps D is TRBD1 or TRBD2 (5 bases each). Germline CDR1 MDHEN, CDR2 SYDVKM. The CDR3 is made up of 15 amino acids. Trimming shortened V by 4 bases and J by 3 bases, and 14 bases separated the two germline ends. The CDR3 region has the DNA TGTGCCAGCAGTTCACTGGGGCCGGGGACAGATACGCAGTATTTT. It encodes CASSSLGPGTDTQYF.

The chain couples TRBV12-3 or TRBV12-4 to TRBJ2-7; possibly TRBD2 for D (5 bases). The V end was cut by 8 bases, the J end by 4 bases, with 12 bases between. CDR3 length: 12 residues. This chain's CDR3 is CASSARRYEQYF. The CDR3 nucleotides read TGTGCCAGCTCGGCCAGGAGGTACGAGCAGTACTTC.

This chain connects TRBV20-1 to TRBJ2-7; 7 nucleotides match TRBD1. The CDR3 has 12 amino acids. The germline CDR1 and CDR2 sequences are DFQATT and SNEGSKA (reference sequence). V gave up 6 bases and J gave up 2 bases; unmatched junction bases: 4. Here the CDR3 DNA reads TGCAGTGCAAGTGACAGGGCCTACGAGCAGTACTTC. Protein product: CSASDRAYEQYF.

V is TRBV5-4 and J is TRBJ2-1; 15 nucleotides line up with TRBD2. With 1 base clipped from V and 5 bases from J, the junction kept 7 bases outside the gene matches. Germline CDR1 reads SGHNT; CDR2 reads YYREEE (reference sequence). The CDR3 is 18 amino acids. CDR3 region: CASSLSGLAGGPHNEQFF. The CDR3 DNA is TGTGCCAGCAGCTTGTCCGGACTAGCGGGAGGGCCCCACAATGAGCAGTTCTTC.

This rearrangement joins TRBV6-5 to TRBJ2-5; D is unresolved. Trimming took 0 bases from V and 2 from J, leaving 7 bases between them. Germline CDR1 reads MNHEY; CDR2 reads SVGAGI. The CDR3 totals 14 residues. The CDR3 nucleotides are TGTGCCAGCAGTTACTCAGACAAACAAGAGACCCAGTACTTC. This encodes CASSYSDKQETQYF.

V usage is TRBV15 and J usage is TRBJ1-5, with no clear D. The germline V gene has CDR1 LNHNV and CDR2 YYDKDF (reference sequence). The germline V and J ends were trimmed by 5 bases and 0 bases, with 11 bases remaining between them. The CDR3 has 15 amino acids. This CDR3 reads CATSETYYSNQPQHF. Here the CDR3 DNA reads TGTGCCACCAGCGAGACGTACTATAGCAATCAGCCCCAGCATTTT. The variable domain in full, completed from reference TRBV15 and TRBJ1-5, reads DAMVIQNPRYQVTQFGKPVTLSCSQTLNHNVMYWYQQKSSQAPKLLFHYYDKDFNNEADTPDNFQSRRPNTSFCFLDIRSPGLGDTAMYLCATSETYYSNQPQHFGDGTRLSIL.

The CDR3 sequence: CASSFGQSYGYTF. The DNA for the CDR3 is TGTGCCAGCAGTTTCGGACAGTCCTATGGCTACACCTTC. This chain links TRBV28 with TRBJ1-2; the D gene is possibly TRBD1 (6 bases). Trimming removed 3 bases at V and 4 bases at J, with 9 bases between. The CDR3 spans 13 residues. The germline gives CDR1 MDHEN, CDR2 SYDVKM.